The subject of this entry is one TCR beta chain. The data are from a study of blood T cell repertoires in COVID-19. Study context: Some COVID-19 samples were acute and others convalescent; all came from the United States, Italy and Spain. T cells, B-cell-depleted T cells, or PBMCs provided the cDNA or gDNA that served as material.

Deletions cut 5 bases from V and 0 bases from J, with 14 bases between. In germline, CDR1 is SEHNR, CDR2 FQNEAQ (reference sequence). The CDR3 runs 15 residues. Repertoires were generated with immunoSEQ multiplex PCR, while TCRdb's copy carries only in-frame clones and drops some. The sample has some 250,000 clones, roughly nine tenths seen once. The V and J genes are TRBV7-9 and TRBJ2-7; D possibly corresponds to TRBD1 (6 bases). The sequence was collected from a man in his sixties who had recovered from COVID-19. Sequenced sample: peripheral blood. CDR3 nucleotides: TGTGCCAGCAGCCGCGACAGGACCTACTCCTACGAGCAGTACTTC. It is translated as CASSRDRTYSYEQYF.